This passage covers 20 T cell receptor beta chains from one sample sequenced in a study of cytomegalovirus exposure and HLA in healthy donors. A multiplex PCR was run with 60 Vbeta primers and 13 Jbeta primers. Sequencing used immunoSEQ multiplex PCR; TCRdb keeps in-frame clones, though not all of them. Of about 100,000 clones listed, roughly four fifths are singletons. Source material: PBMCs. These receptors came from a middle-aged man in good health and CMV-seropositive.

This clone was found a few times. The chain combines TRBV2 with TRBJ1-2; D is unresolved. Germline lookup yields CDR1 SNHLY and CDR2 FYNNEI. The V end was cut by 7 bases, the J end by 1 base, with 10 bases between. This CDR3 is built from 13 residues. The CDR3 sequence is CASKITGNYGYTF. CDR3 coding DNA: TGTGCCAGCAAAATAACCGGTAACTATGGCTACACCTTC.

This clone has just a few counts. The chain is built from TRBV15 and TRBJ2-1, with TRBD1 identical over 10 bases. V trimming: 5 bases; J trimming: 7 bases; junction bases outside the gene matches: 5. CDR3 length: 14 residues. The germline gives CDR1 LNHNV, CDR2 YYDKDF (reference sequence). The CDR3: CATSGRTGGNEQFF. The CDR3 nucleotides read TGTGCCACCAGCGGCCGGACAGGGGGAAATGAGCAGTTCTTC.

The chain links TRBV6-6 to TRBJ2-5, with D possibly matching TRBD2 (6 bases). This CDR3 contains 12 residues. Germline CDR1 and CDR2: MNHNY and SVGAGI (reference sequence). V lost 10 bases, J lost 0 bases, and 9 bases lay in between. CDR3 loop: CATGRYQETQYF. The CDR3, as DNA: TGTGCCACGGGGAGGTACCAAGAGACCCAGTACTTC.

This chain connects TRBV7-2 to TRBJ2-3; the match to TRBD2 covers 15 bases. The V gene's germline CDR1 is SGHTA and CDR2 FQGNSA. The CDR3 totals 17 residues. V trimming: 0 bases; J trimming: 7 bases; junction bases outside the gene matches: 5. As DNA, the CDR3 is TGTGCCAGCAGCTTAGCGGGGACTAGCGGGAGGCGTAATACGCAGTATTTT. It yields the protein CASSLAGTSGRRNTQYF.

V and J are TRBV12-5 and TRBJ2-2; the D gene is possibly TRBD2 (5 bases). The germline gives CDR1 LGHNT, CDR2 FRNRAP. V lost 5 bases to trimming and J lost 1 base, with 11 bases between them. The CDR3 contains 15 residues. CDR3 DNA: TGTGCTAGTGGTCTGACTATAAAGAACACCGGGGAGCTGTTTTTT. This sequence encodes CASGLTIKNTGELFF.

This clone was counted a few times. Other nucleotide sequences from this sample produce the same CDR3. J is TRBJ1-2 and V is TRBV30; no clear D. V was clipped by 2 bases and J by 2 bases, with 6 bases between them. Germline V gives CDR1 GTSNPN, CDR2 SVGIG (reference sequence). The CDR3 contains 12 residues. CDR3 sequence: CAWSPGNYGYTF. The CDR3 DNA follows: TGTGCCTGGAGTCCGGGGAACTATGGCTACACCTTC.

The chain uses TRBV28 and TRBJ1-4; TRBD1 might be the D (5 bases). V dropped 6 bases and J dropped 2 bases, with 13 bases sitting between them. The germline V gene has CDR1 MDHEN and CDR2 SYDVKM. This CDR3 comprises 15 residues. The CDR3 sequence is CASRHYGGTNEKLFF. CDR3 nucleotides: TGTGCCAGCAGGCACTACGGGGGGACTAATGAAAAACTGTTTTTT. Combining the CDR3 with reference TRBV28 and TRBJ1-4 gives the whole variable domain DVKVTQSSRYLVKRTGEKVFLECVQDMDHENMFWYRQDPGLGLRLIYFSYDVKMKEKGDIPEGYSVSREKKERFSLILESASTNQTSMYLCASRHYGGTNEKLFFGSGTQLSVL.

The V gene is TRBV7-8, the J gene TRBJ2-5; 11 bases are a match to TRBD2. CDR3 length equals 17 residues. CDR1 is SGHVS, CDR2 FQNEAQ, per germline. J lost 2 bases, V lost 2 bases, and 7 bases had no gene match. The CDR3 region is CASSLPIAGGYQETQYF. In DNA form, the CDR3 reads TGTGCCAGCAGCTTACCAATAGCGGGGGGGTATCAAGAGACCCAGTACTTC.

This rearrangement joins TRBV9 to TRBJ1-6, with D perhaps matching TRBD1 (6 bases). Trimming took 2 bases from V and 5 from J, leaving 11 bases between them. Germline CDR1 and CDR2: SGDLS and YYNGEE. The CDR3 loop spans 15 amino acids. CDR3 sequence reads: CASSVRDTDNSPLHF. CDR3 nucleotides: TGTGCCAGCAGCGTTCGGGACACCGATAATTCACCCCTCCACTTT.

The V call is TRBV28, the J call TRBJ1-2; 8 bases map to TRBD1. The CDR3 totals 15 residues. The germline V gene has CDR1 MDHEN and CDR2 SYDVKM. With 7 bases clipped from V and 4 bases from J, the junction kept 11 bases outside the gene matches. The CDR3 spells CASTPRQGLLYGYTF. CDR3 in DNA: TGTGCCAGCACTCCGCGACAGGGGCTACTCTATGGCTACACCTTC.

The rearrangement links TRBV5-1 to TRBJ1-2; D not resolved. CDR3 length: 14 residues. With 0 bases removed from V and 7 bases from J, the gap between germline ends came to 13 bases. CDR1 is SGHRS and CDR2 is YFSETQ in the germline V gene. The CDR3 loop is CASSLGGYDGGYTF. CDR3 DNA sequence: TGCGCCAGCAGCTTGGGAGGTTACGATGGTGGCTACACCTTC.

The chain joins TRBV11-2 to TRBJ2-2, with no clear D. The CDR3 consists of 13 residues. Looked up from germline, CDR1 is SGHAT and CDR2 is FQNNGV. The V end lost 5 bases, the J end lost 0 bases, and 4 bases lay between the germline ends. Here the CDR3 reads CASSPSNTGELFF. The CDR3 coding sequence is TGTGCCAGCAGCCCGTCGAACACCGGGGAGCTGTTTTTT.

As to this clone: The junction does not match germline at one end; this may be a read error. For the CDR3, the DNA is TGTGGCAGCAGTCCTAGGGGCTCGACCTACGAGCAGTACTTC. Residues: CGSSPRGSTYEQYF. This chain joins TRBV28 and TRBJ2-7; weak D call: TRBD1 (5 bases). This CDR3 has 14 residues. Germline V gene sequence: CDR1 MDHEN, CDR2 SYDVKM.

This sequence joins TRBV27 and TRBJ2-7, with 9 bases that match TRBD1. The V segment lost 3 bases and the J segment 4 bases; nucleotides outside the gene matches: 4. The length of the CDR3 is 14 residues. Germline V lookup: CDR1 MNHEY, CDR2 SMNVEV (reference sequence). The CDR3, as DNA: TGTGCCAGCAGTTTCGGGACAGGGAGTTACGAGCAGTACTTC. Amino acids: CASSFGTGSYEQYF.

The rearrangement uses TRBV2 and TRBJ1-6, with 9 nucleotides matching TRBD1. The germline CDR1 and CDR2 sequences are SNHLY and FYNNEI. The CDR3 runs 15 residues. The V and J ends lost 3 bases and 8 bases, in that order; junction bases with no gene match: 5. The CDR3 reads CASSDRDRDYSPLHF. The DNA for the CDR3 is TGTGCCAGCAGTGACCGGGACAGGGATTATTCACCCCTCCACTTT.

A note on this clone: At one end, the junction sequence differs from germline, possibly due to a read error. This chain links TRBV7-9 with TRBJ2-7; 9 bases agree with TRBD1. This CDR3 has 15 residues. Germline V lookup: CDR1 SEHNR, CDR2 FQNEAQ (reference sequence). Here the CDR3 DNA reads TGTTCCAGCAGTCTTAGAACAGGGGGCGTGTACGAGCAGTACTTC. Translation: CSSSLRTGGVYEQYF.

The chain joins TRBV30 to TRBJ2-3; TRBD2 agrees at 13 bases. Germline values: CDR1 GTSNPN, CDR2 SVGIG (reference sequence). This CDR3 spans 16 amino acids. V lost 5 bases to trimming and J lost 5 bases; unmatched junction nucleotides: 10. The CDR3 DNA reads as TGTGCCTGGGCCCGCACCGGGACTAGCGGGGTAGATACGCAGTATTTT. The encoded protein is CAWARTGTSGVDTQYF.

The rearrangement joins TRBV11-3 to TRBJ2-3; weak D call: TRBD2 (5 bases). V was shortened by 8 bases and J by 1 base, with 10 bases between the two germline ends. Germline CDR1 reads SGHNT; CDR2 reads YENEEA. This CDR3 comprises 13 residues. CDR3 in DNA: TGTGCCAGCGCGCGGGCCGGCACAGATACGCAGTATTTT. This encodes CASARAGTDTQYF.

The chain recombines TRBV18 with TRBJ2-3, with a possible D match to TRBD2 (5 bases). V gave up 5 bases and J gave up 1 base, with 13 bases separating them. The CDR3 sequence is 15 residues long. Germline CDR1 reads KGHSH; CDR2 reads LQKENI. The CDR3 DNA follows: TGTGCCAGCTCAGGCCTCTCGCGGGGCACAGATACGCAGTATTTT. Translation: CASSGLSRGTDTQYF.

The chain employs TRBV5-1 and TRBJ1-1, with unresolved D. Trimming left V 3 bases short and J 4 bases short, with 13 bases between. Per the germline V gene, CDR1 is SGHRS and CDR2 is YFSETQ. The CDR3 is 14 amino acids. CDR3 DNA sequence: TGCGCCAGCAGCTATGAGGTTGGCAGCACTGAAGCTTTCTTT. As protein: CASSYEVGSTEAFF.